The clone carrying this T cell receptor beta chain was recorded once. Its antigen is not known. The V gene lost 5 bases and the J gene lost 2 bases, with 26 bases spanning the gap. This CDR3 region has 19 residues. Per germline, CDR1 MNHNY and CDR2 SVGAGI (reference sequence). The entry originates in a study of breast tumors, draining lymph nodes, adjacent tissues. Whole-study findings and limits: The lymph node origin of tumor T cells was framed as consistent with a hypothesis, not demonstrated. Tumor TCR diversity was below lymph nodes but above nontumor tissue. Compared with basal-like, luminal-like tumors shared significantly more repertoire with nontumor tissue.

Each CDR3 protein is one row after TCRdb ran MiXCR on the multiplex PCR reads. The repertoire consists of 66,000 or so distinct CDR3 sequences, with around two fifths occurring once and the leading ten covering around 8%. The clonotype originates from a female donor with breast cancer. Some clones in this sample may be carry-over from other donors' samples. The sample consisted of breast tumor tissue. The chain carries TRBV6-6 and TRBJ2-3; tentative D call: TRBD2 (6 bases). Here the CDR3 DNA reads TGTGCCAGCAGTGCCCCCATCCAGAAACTAGCTCGTTTCACAGATACGCAGTATTTT. This codes for CASSAPIQKLARFTDTQYF.